Listed here are 11 T cell receptor beta chains from one sample, sequenced in a study of blood T cell repertoires in COVID-19. Sequencing was performed with immunoSEQ multiplex PCR; in TCRdb, only in-frame clones are kept and a portion is missing. Here the sample spans around 150,000 clones, around 90% being singletons. Material: peripheral blood. The source of these receptors is a woman aged 55-75 years with active or convalescent COVID-19.

The V and J genes are TRBV19 and TRBJ1-5; D is perhaps TRBD1 (6 bases). V gave up 5 bases and J gave up 0 bases, with 8 bases separating them. CDR1 is LNHDA and CDR2 is SQIVND in the germline V gene (reference sequence). This CDR3 is built from 14 residues. The CDR3 DNA sequence: TGTGCCAGTAGTGACAGGATTAGCAATCAGCCCCAGCATTTT. Amino acid sequence: CASSDRISNQPQHF.

The J gene is TRBJ1-3, the V gene TRBV18; 7 nucleotides align to TRBD1. CDR3 length: 16 amino acids. Germline V gene data show CDR1 as KGHSH and CDR2 as LQKENI. Unmatched junction bases numbered 5, after V lost 3 bases and J lost 0 bases. CDR3 amino acids: CASSPRTGFSGNTIYF. CDR3 sequence (DNA): TGTGCCAGCTCACCTCGGACAGGTTTCTCTGGAAACACCATATATTTT.

The chain recombines TRBV11-2 with TRBJ1-3; a weak D match, TRBD1 (6 bases). Germline assignment: CDR1 SGHAT and CDR2 FQNNGV. Trimming shortened V by 4 bases and J by 0 bases, and 16 bases separated the two germline ends. The CDR3 sequence is 17 residues long. Here the CDR3 reads CASSSNGGPSSGNTIYF. The CDR3 bases are TGTGCCAGCAGCTCCAACGGGGGGCCTTCCTCTGGAAACACCATATATTTT. Combining the CDR3 with reference TRBV11-2 and TRBJ1-3 gives the whole variable domain EAGVAQSPRYKIIEKRQSVAFWCNPISGHATLYWYQQILGQGPKLLIQFQNNGVVDDSQLPKDRFSAERLKGVDSTLKIQPAKLEDSAVYLCASSSNGGPSSGNTIYFGEGSWLTVV.

V and J are TRBV7-9 and TRBJ1-1; 7 bases are a match to TRBD1. CDR3 size: 12 residues. Trimming cost V 4 bases and J 6 bases; bases outside gene matches: 2. Per the germline V gene, CDR1 is SEHNR and CDR2 is FQNEAQ (reference sequence). CDR3 sequence reads: CASSSGQSEAFF. CDR3 DNA: TGTGCCAGCAGCTCGGGACAGTCTGAAGCTTTCTTT.

The CDR3 sequence: CASSLGVNQPQHF. The CDR3 bases are TGTGCCAGCAGCTTGGGAGTCAATCAGCCCCAGCATTTT. The gene calls are TRBV5-4 and TRBJ1-5; D unclear. V lost 0 bases and J lost 3, with 4 bases in between. CDR1 and CDR2 (germline): SGHNT, YYREEE (reference sequence). This CDR3 is built from 13 residues.

This sequence joins TRBV5-4 and TRBJ2-7; weak D call: TRBD1 (5 bases). The V gene's germline CDR1 is SGHNT and CDR2 YYREEE (reference sequence). V was clipped by 3 bases and J by 2 bases, with 18 bases between them. The CDR3 length is 16 residues. The CDR3 loop is CASSSTTSGLAYEQYF. The DNA of the CDR3 is TGTGCCAGCAGCTCGACGACTTCAGGGCTTGCCTACGAGCAGTACTTC.

The CDR3 sequence is CASNPWVLGGEGEQFF. The CDR3 DNA follows: TGTGCCAGCAATCCGTGGGTACTGGGCGGCGAGGGTGAGCAGTTCTTC. The chain links TRBV13 to TRBJ2-1, with D possibly matching TRBD2 (5 bases). The germline V gene encodes CDR1 PRHDT and CDR2 FYEKMQ (reference sequence). This CDR3 spans 16 amino acids. Trimming left V 7 bases short and J 9 bases short, with 25 bases between.

The V gene is TRBV5-4, the J gene TRBJ1-2, with 8 bases aligning to TRBD1. The V segment lost 4 bases and the J segment 7 bases; nucleotides outside the gene matches: 9. In germline, CDR1 is SGHNT, CDR2 YYREEE (reference sequence). This CDR3 spans 14 amino acids. Here the CDR3 DNA reads TGTGCCAGCAGCCCGGATGCAGGGGGCTTTGGCTACACCTTC. Translation: CASSPDAGGFGYTF. The full variable domain, with the rest looked up from reference TRBV5-4 and TRBJ1-2, is ETGVTQSPTHLIKTRGQQVTLRCSSQSGHNTVSWYQQALGQGPQFIFQYYREEENGRGNFPPRFSGLQFPNYSSELNVNALELDDSALYLCASSPDAGGFGYTFGSGTRLTVV.

This clone has a count of ten or more. The genes are TRBV29-1 and TRBJ1-2; TRBD1 might be the D (6 bases). The V gene's germline CDR1 is SQVTM and CDR2 ANQGSEA. V was cut by 2 bases and J by 6 bases, with 10 bases left in between. The CDR3 totals 12 residues. CDR3 nucleotide sequence: TGCAGCGTTGAATTGGCAGGGGATGGCTACACCTTC. It yields the protein CSVELAGDGYTF.

The chain's CDR3 is CASSSQGNTEAFF. DNA for the CDR3: TGTGCCAGCAGCTCCCAGGGAAACACTGAAGCTTTCTTT. The chain joins TRBV7-3 to TRBJ1-1; D is perhaps TRBD1 (5 bases). The germline V gene has CDR1 SGHTA and CDR2 FQGTGA. Trimming took off 4 bases at V and 2 bases at J, with 8 bases between the two ends. CDR3 length: 13 amino acids.

This clone has just one count. This rearrangement joins TRBV4-3 to TRBJ1-6, with 7 bases identical to TRBD1. There are 15 residues in the CDR3. J gave up 10 bases and V 1 base, and 7 bases lay outside the gene matches. The germline gives CDR1 LGHNA, CDR2 YSLEER. The CDR3 here is CASSQGALRGSPLHF. In DNA form, the CDR3 reads TGCGCCAGCAGCCAAGGGGCGCTCAGGGGGTCACCCCTCCACTTT.